This T cell receptor beta chain is from a study of blood T cells in healthy people across ages. CDR3 length: 16 amino acids. Germline V gene sequence: CDR1 SGHRS, CDR2 YFSETQ. J lost 0 bases, V lost 0 bases, and 2 bases had no gene match. A second PCR of about 7 to 11 cycles used a sample-barcoded 5' primer and a J-beta primer mix. TCRdb recomputed calls from the 5' RACE reads with MiXCR, one row per CDR3 protein. The sample gives 1.5 million to 2 million distinct CDR3 sequences, about 31% of which show up once; about 11% is in the top ten. Whole-study findings and limits: Calculation of diversity from one million T cells yielded estimates considered to be underestimates.

Total RNA extraction produced at least 5 micrograms (per sample) for the study. Concerning this clonotype itself: The antigen remains unidentified.

The sequenced material came from blood. The chain links TRBV5-1 to TRBJ1-3; 8 bases align to TRBD1. The source of this sequence is a woman aged 30 to 39 in good health. The CDR3, as DNA: TGCGCCAGCAGCTTGGGGACAGGGAGCTCTGGAAACACCATATATTTT. Translation gives CASSLGTGSSGNTIYF.